One and the same sample provided the 6 T cell receptor beta chains below, sequenced in a study of cytomegalovirus exposure and HLA in healthy donors. The primer mix had 60 Vbeta and 13 Jbeta primers. The repertoire was sequenced with immunoSEQ multiplex PCR; TCRdb's copy has only in-frame clones and lacks some. The table records about 120,000 clones, roughly 80% of them present only once. Source material: PBMCs. The receptors were sampled from a man aged 25-45 years in good health and CMV-seronegative.

The genes are TRBV13 and TRBJ2-7, with D maybe TRBD1 (6 bases). V was pared by 5 bases and J by 2 bases, with 13 bases between. The CDR3 covers 14 residues. Germline V CDR1 and CDR2: PRHDT, FYEKMQ (reference sequence). For the CDR3, the DNA is TGTGCCAGCAGCCCAGACGGACAGACCTACGAGCAGTACTTC. Amino acid sequence: CASSPDGQTYEQYF.

This chain uses TRBV30 with TRBJ2-7; 10 nucleotides align to TRBD1. The CDR3 runs to 15 residues. The V segment lost 3 bases and the J segment 2 bases; nucleotides outside the gene matches: 7. Germline-derived CDR1 and CDR2 are GTSNPN and SVGIG (reference sequence). The CDR3, as DNA: TGTGCCTGGAGGACAGGGGGCCTCTACCCCTACGAGCAGTACTTC. It is translated as CAWRTGGLYPYEQYF.

CDR3 protein: CASSPRSPDNEQFF. The CDR3 DNA follows: TGCGCCAGCAGCCCCCGGTCTCCGGACAATGAGCAGTTCTTC. J is TRBJ2-1 and V is TRBV5-1; D unclear. Germline loops: CDR1 SGHRS, CDR2 YFSETQ. The CDR3 extends over 14 amino acids. The V and J ends lost 4 bases and 5 bases respectively, with 13 bases between them.

This chain connects TRBV6-1 to TRBJ2-7; weak D call: TRBD1 (6 bases). Germline CDR1 and CDR2: MNHNS and SASEGT. This CDR3 spans 13 amino acids. Trimming took off 6 bases at V and 3 bases at J, with 12 bases between the two ends. The CDR3 coding sequence is TGTGCCAGCAGCAGGGGAGTATACTACGAGCAGTACTTC. Translating gives CASSRGVYYEQYF.

The chain uses TRBV5-6 and TRBJ2-3; tentative D call: TRBD2 (6 bases). The germline V gene encodes CDR1 SGHDT and CDR2 YYEEEE. Trimming took off 4 bases at V and 0 bases at J, with 12 bases between the two ends. This CDR3 has 15 amino acids. DNA for the CDR3: TGTGCCAGCAGCCTTAGCGGTAGTAGCACAGATACGCAGTATTTT. It encodes CASSLSGSSTDTQYF.

This chain uses TRBV13 with TRBJ1-1; possibly TRBD1 for D (5 bases). V lost 1 base, J lost 2 bases, and 11 bases lay in between. Germline V gene lookup returns CDR1 PRHDT and CDR2 FYEKMQ (reference sequence). The CDR3 extends over 15 amino acids. CDR3 DNA: TGTGCCAGCAGCTTAGTCATGACAGTAAACACTGAAGCTTTCTTT. The encoded protein is CASSLVMTVNTEAFF.